This T cell receptor (beta chain) was captured in a study of T-cell memory formation after mild COVID-19. Libraries for TCRalpha and TCRbeta carried sample barcodes and unique molecular identifiers via 5'RACE. TCRdb reprocessed the 5' RACE reads with MiXCR, giving one entry per CDR3 protein. The sample has 400,000 to 550,000 distinct CDR3 sequences, around 25% seen once. The CDR3 contains 14 residues. CDR1 KGHDR and CDR2 SFDVKD come from the germline V gene. With V trimmed by 1 base and J by 6 bases, 4 bases remained unmatched. This TCR was recovered from an adult woman who had mild COVID-19 (a few samples of this study predate the infection). Cell type and time point are not known. This chain uses TRBV24-1 with TRBJ2-7; TRBD1 matches 8 bases. The sample consisted of PBMCs or a T cell subset sorted from them (not recorded which). This chain's CDR3 is CATSDFRTGSEQYF. The CDR3 nucleotides read TGTGCCACCAGTGATTTCAGGACAGGGAGCGAGCAGTACTTC.